Shown below are 18 T cell receptor beta chains from a single sample sequenced in a study of T cell responses to AZD1222 COVID-19 vaccine. TCRdb keeps only in-frame clones here, not all; method: immunoSEQ multiplex PCR. This table has more than 150,000 clones, 75% to 95% appearing once. Specimen: peripheral blood, collected on day 0 of AZD1222 vaccination. These receptors were taken from an adult in good health.

V is TRBV18 and J is TRBJ2-4; 11 bases align to TRBD1. Germline V CDR1 and CDR2: KGHSH, LQKENI. The V and J ends lost 2 bases and 12 bases, in that order; junction bases with no gene match: 12. This CDR3 has 16 amino acids. This CDR3 is CASSPTDRGPLGGQYF. The CDR3 nucleotides are TGTGCCAGCTCACCAACGGACAGGGGGCCCCTTGGTGGTCAGTACTTC.

The chain employs TRBV30 and TRBJ1-2; D not certain. The CDR3 has 13 residues. V was clipped by 4 bases and J by 0 bases, with 9 bases between them. Germline CDR1 and CDR2: GTSNPN and SVGIG (reference sequence). CDR3 region: CAWMTDSNYGYTF. The CDR3 DNA follows: TGTGCCTGGATGACGGATTCTAACTATGGCTACACCTTC.

The chain combines TRBV5-1 with TRBJ1-5, with unresolved D. The V gene's germline CDR1 is SGHRS and CDR2 YFSETQ. Trimming pared 8 bases from V and 4 bases from J, leaving 4 bases between. CDR3 size: 10 residues. The CDR3 loop is CARENQPQHF. Here the CDR3 DNA reads TGCGCCAGGGAGAATCAGCCCCAGCATTTT.

This sequence joins TRBV19 and TRBJ1-1, with D tentatively TRBD1 (5 bases). Trimming removed 9 bases from V and 3 bases from J, with 17 bases in between. Per germline, CDR1 LNHDA and CDR2 SQIVND (reference sequence). The CDR3 totals 14 residues. CDR3: CASREGGDYTEAFF. The CDR3 region has the DNA TGTGCCAGCCGAGAGGGAGGGGATTACACTGAAGCTTTCTTT.

This chain links TRBV12-3 or TRBV12-4 with TRBJ2-7; 7 bases map to TRBD1. V was clipped by 6 bases and J by 2 bases; unmatched bases: 4. The CDR3 is made up of 13 amino acids. CDR3 region: CASSLDRTYEQYF. The DNA for the CDR3 is TGTGCCAGCAGCCTGGACAGGACCTACGAGCAGTACTTC.

This clone was detected only a few times. The gene calls are TRBV2 and TRBJ1-2, with D possibly matching TRBD1 (6 bases). The CDR3 length is 13 residues. Germline V CDR1 and CDR2: SNHLY, FYNNEI. Trimming took 7 bases from V and 4 from J, leaving 13 bases between them. CDR3 loop: CASNDLGAYGYTF. Here the CDR3 DNA reads TGTGCCAGCAATGACCTGGGGGCCTATGGCTACACCTTC. Full variable domain (remainder filled in from reference TRBV2 and TRBJ1-2): EPEVTQTPSHQVTQMGQEVILRCVPISNHLYFYWYRQILGQKVEFLVSFYNNEISEKSEIFDDQFSVERPDGSNFTLKIRSTKLEDSAMYFCASNDLGAYGYTFGSGTRLTVV.

The J gene is TRBJ1-6, the V gene TRBV5-1; 9 nucleotides agree with TRBD1. Germline-derived CDR1 and CDR2 are SGHRS and YFSETQ. The CDR3 has 15 residues. V gave up 4 bases and J gave up 4 bases; unmatched junction bases: 3. The CDR3 bases are TGCGCCAGCAGCCCGGGACAGGGATATAATTCACCCCTCCACTTT. Translation gives CASSPGQGYNSPLHF.

V usage is TRBV18 and J usage is TRBJ1-2, with D possibly matching TRBD1 (5 bases). Trimming removed 3 bases from V and 5 bases from J, with 10 bases in between. This CDR3 spans 13 amino acids. Germline V gene lookup returns CDR1 KGHSH and CDR2 LQKENI. Here the CDR3 DNA reads TGTGCCAGCTCACCCTCGGGGGAATATGGCTACACCTTC. It is translated as CASSPSGEYGYTF.

CDR3 in amino acids: CASSYQQGDIQYF. CDR3 nucleotide sequence: TGTGCCAGCAGCTACCAACAGGGAGACATTCAGTACTTC. This chain connects TRBV7-3 to TRBJ2-4; D might be TRBD1 (6 bases). This CDR3 has 13 residues. The V gene lost 4 bases and the J gene lost 8 bases, with 12 bases spanning the gap. Germline V gives CDR1 SGHTA, CDR2 FQGTGA.

This chain connects TRBV5-1 to TRBJ2-3, with 9 positions matching TRBD2. Germline V gene sequence: CDR1 SGHRS, CDR2 YFSETQ. This CDR3 region has 14 residues. V dropped 5 bases and J dropped 3; count of bases not matched to a gene: 4. Here the CDR3 DNA reads TGCGCCAGCAGTAGCGGGAGTAGTACAGATACGCAGTATTTT. It translates to CASSSGSSTDTQYF.

The V call is TRBV6-6, the J call TRBJ1-1; D is unclear. Germline CDR1 is MNHNY and CDR2 is SVGAGI (reference sequence). This CDR3 has 13 amino acids. The germline V and J ends were trimmed by 4 bases and 6 bases, with 12 bases remaining between them. CDR3 amino acids: CASSSPHFAEAFF. The CDR3 DNA sequence: TGTGCCAGCAGTTCCCCTCACTTTGCTGAAGCTTTCTTT.

The gene calls are TRBV7-2 and TRBJ2-7; 8 nucleotides align to TRBD1. Germline V gene data show CDR1 as SGHTA and CDR2 as FQGNSA. V was clipped by 2 bases and J by 2 bases; unmatched bases: 14. The CDR3 extends over 18 amino acids. CDR3 in amino acids: CASSLTWLRDRRTYEQYF. The DNA of the CDR3 is TGTGCCAGCAGCTTAACTTGGCTCCGGGACAGGCGCACCTACGAGCAGTACTTC. The variable domain in full, with the rest retrieved from reference TRBV7-2 and TRBJ2-7, is GAGVSQSPSNKVTEKGKDVELRCDPISGHTALYWYRQSLGQGLEFLIYFQGNSAPDKSGLPSDRFSAERTGGSVSTLTIQRTQQEDSAVYLCASSLTWLRDRRTYEQYFGPGTRLTVT.

The chain has TRBV28 and TRBJ1-1; D is uncertain. Germline CDR1 and CDR2: MDHEN and SYDVKM. CDR3 length equals 12 residues. V shed 2 bases and J shed 5 bases, with 6 bases lying between them. CDR3 DNA sequence: TGTGCCAGCAGTTTAAGGGTTACTGAAGCTTTCTTT. It translates to CASSLRVTEAFF.

This clone came up once. The chain couples TRBV11-2 to TRBJ2-7; D not resolved. The CDR3 runs 11 residues. Germline loops: CDR1 SGHAT, CDR2 FQNNGV. Trimming pared 5 bases from V and 2 bases from J, leaving 4 bases between. In DNA form, the CDR3 reads TGTGCCAGCAGCCCAGCCTACGAGCAGTACTTC. It codes for CASSPAYEQYF.

The chain employs TRBV30 and TRBJ2-7; the match to TRBD2 covers 13 bases. The CDR3 totals 15 residues. J lost 3 bases, V lost 1 base, and 3 bases had no gene match. Per germline, CDR1 GTSNPN and CDR2 SVGIG (reference sequence). The CDR3: CAWSGGLAGYYEQYF. The CDR3 DNA is TGTGCCTGGAGTGGGGGACTAGCGGGGTACTACGAGCAGTACTTC.

The rearrangement joins TRBV24-1 to TRBJ2-3; tentative D call: TRBD2 (5 bases). The germline gives CDR1 KGHDR, CDR2 SFDVKD. CDR3 size: 17 residues. V was cut by 4 bases and J by 6 bases, with 22 bases left in between. In nucleotides, the CDR3 is TGTGCCACCAGTGACCCCACCCCCGGGAAGGGCCCGGATACGCAGTATTTT. This encodes CATSDPTPGKGPDTQYF.

The chain joins TRBV30 to TRBJ1-1; unclear D gene. Trimming left V 0 bases short and J 2 bases short, with 7 bases between. Per germline, CDR1 GTSNPN and CDR2 SVGIG (reference sequence). CDR3 length: 13 residues. CDR3 in amino acids: CAWSVGKNTEAFF. The CDR3 nucleotides read TGTGCCTGGAGTGTAGGGAAAAACACTGAAGCTTTCTTT.

This chain joins TRBV28 and TRBJ1-2; TRBD1 might be the D (5 bases). The germline V gene has CDR1 MDHEN and CDR2 SYDVKM. V dropped 8 bases and J dropped 6 bases, with 13 bases sitting between them. The CDR3 contains 12 residues. CDR3 sequence (DNA): TGTGCCAGCGGAGGGTGGGGGGATGGCTACACCTTC. This encodes CASGGWGDGYTF.